The 21 T cell receptor beta chains reported below all come from one sample, sequenced in a study of T-cell reconstitution after alpha-beta-depleted transplantation in children. A TCRbeta library incorporating unique molecular identifiers was prepared. TCRdb fed the PCR reads into MiXCR, producing one record per CDR3 protein. Of under 450,000 distinct CDR3 sequences in the sample, about a sixth were seen once. This material consisted of PBMCs, mostly from graft donor cells, taken 360 days after TCRalphabeta/CD19-depleted stem cell transplant. Receptor source: a boy less than two years old who had a stem cell transplant for Wiskott-Aldrich syndrome, so the T cells may come from the graft donor.

The chain recombines TRBV12-3 or TRBV12-4 with TRBJ2-7; TRBD1 matches at 7 bases. Germline trimming cut 9 bases from V and 5 bases from J; bases unmatched to any gene: 13. The CDR3 spans 14 residues. This CDR3 is CASSLDRVKNEQYF. The CDR3, as DNA: TGTGCCAGTTCCTTAGACAGGGTGAAGAACGAGCAGTACTTC.

CDR3 residues: CASSLMGPDYEQYF. DNA for the CDR3: TGTGCCAGCAGCTTAATGGGACCTGACTACGAGCAGTACTTC. The chain is built from TRBV7-9 and TRBJ2-7; D is perhaps TRBD1 or TRBD2 (5 bases each). V lost 2 bases to trimming and J lost 3 bases, with 11 bases between them. CDR1 is SEHNR and CDR2 is FQNEAQ in the germline V gene (reference sequence). CDR3 size: 14 residues.

In DNA, the CDR3 is TGTGCCAGCAGCCCGAATGAAGCTAGCCGCCTGAAGTTCTTC. It translates to CASSPNEASRLKFF. The rearrangement joins TRBV7-7 to TRBJ2-1; perhaps TRBD2 as D (5 bases). The length of the CDR3 is 14 residues. Germline lookup yields CDR1 SSHAT and CDR2 FNYEAQ (reference sequence). Trimming took 5 bases from V and 14 from J, leaving 22 bases between them. Drawing the rest from reference TRBV7-7 and TRBJ2-1, the complete variable domain is GAGVSQSPRYKVTKRGQDVTLRCDPISSHATLYWYQQALGQGPEFLTYFNYEAQPDKSGLPSDRFSAERPEGSISTLTIQRTEQRDSAMYRCASSPNEASRLKFFGPGTRLTVL.

The V call is TRBV5-1, the J call TRBJ2-2; D is perhaps TRBD2 (6 bases). This CDR3 is 14 amino acids long. CDR1 is SGHRS, CDR2 YFSETQ, per germline. V was trimmed by 4 bases and J by 7 bases, leaving 14 bases between them. The CDR3 region is CASSLGTPGGELFF. The CDR3 nucleotides are TGCGCCAGCAGCCTTGGGACTCCCGGCGGGGAGCTGTTTTTT. Full variable domain (outside the CDR3, taken from reference TRBV5-1 and TRBJ2-2): KAGVTQTPRYLIKTRGQQVTLSCSPISGHRSVSWYQQTPGQGLQFLFEYFSETQRNKGNFPGRFSGRQFSNSRSEMNVSTLELGDSALYLCASSLGTPGGELFFGEGSRLTVL.

This clonotype has a handful of counts. The J gene is TRBJ2-3, the V gene TRBV19; perhaps TRBD1 as D (5 bases). With 6 bases removed from V and 7 bases from J, the gap between germline ends came to 11 bases. The CDR3 extends over 12 amino acids. Germline V CDR1 and CDR2: LNHDA, SQIVND (reference sequence). CDR3 sequence (DNA): TGTGCCAGTAGAAATGGGGCCCATACGCAGTATTTT. It encodes CASRNGAHTQYF.

There are a few counts of this clonotype. CDR3 nucleotides: TGTGCCAGCAGCCTCGGGATTGCGGGTAGCGGGGAGCTGTTTTTT. It specifies CASSLGIAGSGELFF. This sequence joins TRBV3-1 and TRBJ2-2, with D tentatively TRBD2 (5 bases). From germline, CDR1 is LGHDT and CDR2 YNNKEL (reference sequence). V lost 4 bases to trimming and J lost 7 bases, with 16 bases between them. The CDR3 spans 15 residues.

The gene calls are TRBV6-1 and TRBJ2-1; maybe TRBD2 (6 bases). V lost 10 bases to trimming and J lost 10 bases, with 26 bases between them. The CDR3 covers 15 residues. Germline CDR1 and CDR2: MNHNS and SASEGT. This CDR3 is CATFRRGTEYEEQFF. The CDR3, as DNA: TGTGCCACCTTCCGCCGCGGGACGGAGTATGAAGAGCAGTTCTTC.

This clonotype was recorded a few times. The chain uses TRBV4-1 and TRBJ2-6; the D gene is possibly TRBD1 (5 bases). CDR1 MGHRA and CDR2 YSYEKL come from the germline V gene. The CDR3 extends over 18 amino acids. V was clipped by 0 bases and J by 0 bases, with 12 bases between them. CDR3 nucleotides: TGCGCCAGCAGCCAAGATAGTCAGGGATCCTCTGGGGCCAACGTCCTGACTTTC. It encodes CASSQDSQGSSGANVLTF.

The chain combines TRBV12-3 or TRBV12-4 with TRBJ2-1; TRBD1 agrees at 7 bases. The CDR3 has 15 amino acids. Trimming took 7 bases from V and 6 from J; bases not matched to a gene: 12. This CDR3 is CASTPDRVSANEQFF. Here the CDR3 DNA reads TGTGCCAGCACCCCCGACAGGGTCAGCGCCAATGAGCAGTTCTTC.

V is TRBV6-5 and J is TRBJ1-6, with D uncertain. In germline, CDR1 is MNHEY, CDR2 SVGAGI. The CDR3 length is 14 residues. V was cut by 1 base and J by 8 bases, with 9 bases left in between. This CDR3 is CASSYWTKDSPLHF. In DNA form, the CDR3 reads TGTGCCAGCAGTTACTGGACCAAGGATTCACCCCTCCACTTT.

This clonotype was seen a few times. This chain uses TRBV10-3 with TRBJ2-1; D is ambiguous. Germline CDR1 reads ENHRY; CDR2 reads SYGVKD. The CDR3 loop spans 15 amino acids. V was shortened by 7 bases and J by 0 bases, with 13 bases between the two germline ends. CDR3 bases: TGTGCCATCAAAGGAGCGCCGGGCTCCTACAATGAGCAGTTCTTC. It is translated as CAIKGAPGSYNEQFF.

This chain links TRBV12-3 or TRBV12-4 with TRBJ2-7; 11 bases align to TRBD2. This CDR3 is 14 amino acids long. V lost 6 bases, J lost 5 bases, and 6 bases stayed unmatched. CDR3 sequence: CASSHRLAGNEQYF. CDR3 nucleotides: TGTGCCAGCAGCCATAGACTAGCGGGAAACGAGCAGTACTTC.

The chain links TRBV5-1 to TRBJ2-6; D remains unclear. With 0 bases removed from V and 3 bases from J, the gap between germline ends came to 4 bases. The CDR3 sequence is 14 residues long. Germline loops: CDR1 SGHRS, CDR2 YFSETQ. The CDR3 DNA is TGCGCCAGCAGCTTGGGTTATGGGGCCAACGTCCTGACTTTC. It encodes CASSLGYGANVLTF.

The CDR3 bases are TGCGCCAGCAGCCTGGGTAGGCGCGGGCCCCAGCATTTT. It yields the protein CASSLGRRGPQHF. The chain employs TRBV4-3 and TRBJ1-5; D gene unclear. Germline CDR1 LGHNA, CDR2 YSLEER. This CDR3 region has 13 residues. The V end was cut by 4 bases, the J end by 9 bases, with 13 bases between.

The chain recombines TRBV24-1 with TRBJ2-1; 14 bases agree with TRBD2. In germline, CDR1 is KGHDR, CDR2 SFDVKD. This CDR3 comprises 20 residues. V lost 4 bases and J lost 0; bases outside the gene matches: 10. The CDR3 DNA reads as TGTGCCACCAGTGAAGGGGGACTAGCGGGGGTTACGAGCTCCTACAATGAGCAGTTCTTC. Translated: CATSEGGLAGVTSSYNEQFF.

This chain uses TRBV6-2 or TRBV6-3 with TRBJ2-7; D may be TRBD1 (6 bases). The germline gives CDR1 MNHEY, CDR2 SVGEGT. The V and J ends lost 4 bases and 2 bases respectively, with 12 bases between them. This CDR3 is built from 14 residues. The CDR3 DNA reads TGTGCCAGCAGTTCGACAGGAAAAACCTACGAGCAGTACTTC. This encodes CASSSTGKTYEQYF.

This clonotype was seen only a few times. V and J are TRBV5-1 and TRBJ2-7; TRBD1 is a possible D gene (5 bases). Per germline, CDR1 SGHRS and CDR2 YFSETQ. The CDR3 runs 13 residues. V lost 4 bases and J 9 bases, leaving 17 bases between the germline ends. CDR3 sequence: CASSLIQGLGQYF. The CDR3 nucleotides read TGCGCCAGCAGCCTCATCCAGGGCCTGGGGCAGTACTTC.

The genes are TRBV5-1 and TRBJ2-3; TRBD2 aligns across 7 bases. V gave up 0 bases and J gave up 2 bases; unmatched junction bases: 3. The CDR3 runs 15 residues. Looked up from germline, CDR1 is SGHRS and CDR2 is YFSETQ. CDR3 residues: CASSLAGTTTDTQYF. CDR3 bases: TGCGCCAGCAGCTTGGCCGGGACTACCACAGATACGCAGTATTTT.

The table lists this clonotype with a few counts. This sequence joins TRBV5-1 and TRBJ2-2; 7 nucleotides line up with TRBD1. The CDR3 contains 15 residues. Trimming removed 4 bases from V and 4 bases from J; junction bases left unmatched: 7. Per germline, CDR1 SGHRS and CDR2 YFSETQ. The CDR3 bases are TGCGCCAGCAGCGTGACAGGGAAGGGCACCGGGGAGCTGTTTTTT. Its translation: CASSVTGKGTGELFF. Based on the CDR3 plus reference TRBV5-1 and TRBJ2-2, the full variable domain is KAGVTQTPRYLIKTRGQQVTLSCSPISGHRSVSWYQQTPGQGLQFLFEYFSETQRNKGNFPGRFSGRQFSNSRSEMNVSTLELGDSALYLCASSVTGKGTGELFFGEGSRLTVL.

V and J are TRBV29-1 and TRBJ2-3; the match to TRBD1 covers 9 bases. The CDR3 is made up of 13 amino acids. Germline CDR1 SQVTM, CDR2 ANQGSEA. The V gene end was trimmed by 6 bases and the J gene end by 5 bases; junction bases not matched to a gene: 6. CDR3 region: CSVEGDREDTQYF. The CDR3 DNA is TGCAGCGTCGAGGGGGACAGGGAAGATACGCAGTATTTT.

This clonotype showed up just a few times. This chain connects TRBV10-3 to TRBJ2-5, with unresolved D. Trimming took 8 bases from V and 2 from J, leaving 9 bases between them. This CDR3 spans 12 amino acids. CDR1 and CDR2 from the germline V gene are ENHRY and SYGVKD. Here the CDR3 reads CAIGGSQETQYF. As DNA, the CDR3 is TGTGCCATCGGTGGCAGTCAAGAGACCCAGTACTTC.